This T cell receptor beta chain was documented in a study of radiation and T cells in renal cell carcinoma. On the study more broadly: Nephrectomy followed 15 Gy stereotactic body radiation by 4 weeks.

Generated by immunoSEQ multiplex PCR, the TCRdb table keeps only in-frame clones and is missing some. The sample contains tens of thousands of clones, 65% to 90% of which appear only once. Described time point: blood 2 weeks post-SBRT. Regarding treatment: 15 Gy SBRT to primary tumor, nephrectomy 4 weeks later. Material: blood, obtained from a patient whose treatment included radiotherapy and nephrectomy. The TCR sequence derives from a woman aged 50 to 60 with renal cell carcinoma.

The CDR3 is CASSPLGGVTGELFF. The CDR3 DNA reads as TGTGCCAGCAGCCCACTAGGAGGTGTCACCGGGGAGCTGTTTTTT. V usage is TRBV28 and J usage is TRBJ2-2; TRBD2 is a possible D gene (5 bases). Germline CDR1 reads MDHEN; CDR2 reads SYDVKM. The ends were cut back, 6 bases at V and 4 bases at J, with 15 bases in the middle. CDR3 length: 15 residues.